This entry concerns a single T cell receptor beta chain. Replicate PCRs run on sorted subsets employed approximately 200 ng DNA, 25,000 to 35,000 T cell genomes. In the study's own analysis: For the immunoSEQ data, sequences were junction-only without quality scores, so filtering differed. Some clones are missing from TCRdb's copy, which holds only in-frame ones; the method was immunoSEQ multiplex PCR. V and J calls and clone size come straight from that table; D and trimming were deduced from the DNA. Of over a million clones in the sample, around three quarters are singletons; the top ten hold 0.55% to 0.7%. The data derive from a study of shared clonotypes between healthy human individuals. V was trimmed by 8 bases and J by 4 bases, leaving 8 bases between them. CDR1 is MDHEN, CDR2 SYDVKM, per germline. The CDR3 length is 11 residues.

This chain connects TRBV28 to TRBJ2-5, with D perhaps matching TRBD1 or TRBD2 (5 bases each). The TCR sequence derives from a man between 18 and 29 years old in good health. Some clones in this sample may be carry-over from other donors' samples. The sequenced material came from memory CD4+ T cells from PBMCs. Sample subset: CD45RA-negative fraction. CDR3 sequence reads: CASEGRETQYF. Written as DNA, the CDR3 is TGTGCCAGCGAGGGGAGAGAGACCCAGTACTTC. The full variable domain, rest sourced from reference TRBV28 and TRBJ2-5, is DVKVTQSSRYLVKRTGEKVFLECVQDMDHENMFWYRQDPGLGLRLIYFSYDVKMKEKGDIPEGYSVSREKKERFSLILESASTNQTSMYLCASEGRETQYFGPGTRLLVL.